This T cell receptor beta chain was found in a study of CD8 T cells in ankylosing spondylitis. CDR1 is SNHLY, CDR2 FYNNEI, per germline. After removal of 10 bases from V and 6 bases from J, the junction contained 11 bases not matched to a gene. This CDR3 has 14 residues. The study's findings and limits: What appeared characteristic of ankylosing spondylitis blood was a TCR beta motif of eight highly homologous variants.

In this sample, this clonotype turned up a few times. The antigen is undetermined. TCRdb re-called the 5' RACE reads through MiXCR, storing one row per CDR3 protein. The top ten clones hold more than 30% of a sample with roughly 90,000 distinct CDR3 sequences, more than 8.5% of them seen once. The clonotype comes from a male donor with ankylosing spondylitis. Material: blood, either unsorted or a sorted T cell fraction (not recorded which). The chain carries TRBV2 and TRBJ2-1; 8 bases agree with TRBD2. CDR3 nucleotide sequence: TGTGCCAACGAAGAACTAGCGGAGACCAATGAGCAGTTCTTC. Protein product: CANEELAETNEQFF. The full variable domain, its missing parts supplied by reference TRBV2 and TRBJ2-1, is EPEVTQTPSHQVTQMGQEVILRCVPISNHLYFYWYRQILGQKVEFLVSFYNNEISEKSEIFDDQFSVERPDGSNFTLKIRSTKLEDSAMYFCANEELAETNEQFFGPGTRLTVL.